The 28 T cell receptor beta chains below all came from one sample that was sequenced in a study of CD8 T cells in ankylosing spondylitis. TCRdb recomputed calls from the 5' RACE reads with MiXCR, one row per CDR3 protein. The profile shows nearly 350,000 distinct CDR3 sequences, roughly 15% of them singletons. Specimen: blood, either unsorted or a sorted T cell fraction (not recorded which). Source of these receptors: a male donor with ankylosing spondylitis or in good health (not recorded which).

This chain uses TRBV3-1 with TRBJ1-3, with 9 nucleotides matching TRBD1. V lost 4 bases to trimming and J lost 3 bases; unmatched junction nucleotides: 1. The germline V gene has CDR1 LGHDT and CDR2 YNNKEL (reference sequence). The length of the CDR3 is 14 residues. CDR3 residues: CASSRQGDGNTIYF. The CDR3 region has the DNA TGTGCCAGCAGCCGACAGGGGGATGGAAACACCATATATTTT.

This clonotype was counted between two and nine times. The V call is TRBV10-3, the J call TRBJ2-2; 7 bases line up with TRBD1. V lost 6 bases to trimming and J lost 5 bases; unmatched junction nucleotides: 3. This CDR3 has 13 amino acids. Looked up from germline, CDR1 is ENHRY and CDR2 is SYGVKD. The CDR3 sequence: CAIRKTGTGELFF. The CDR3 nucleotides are TGTGCCATCAGGAAGACAGGGACCGGGGAGCTGTTTTTT.

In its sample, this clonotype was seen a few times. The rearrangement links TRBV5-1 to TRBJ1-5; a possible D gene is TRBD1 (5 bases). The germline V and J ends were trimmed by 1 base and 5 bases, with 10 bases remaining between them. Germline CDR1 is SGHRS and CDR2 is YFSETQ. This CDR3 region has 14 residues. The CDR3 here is CASSLSGWDQPQHF. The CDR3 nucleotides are TGCGCCAGCAGCTTGTCAGGGTGGGATCAGCCCCAGCATTTT.

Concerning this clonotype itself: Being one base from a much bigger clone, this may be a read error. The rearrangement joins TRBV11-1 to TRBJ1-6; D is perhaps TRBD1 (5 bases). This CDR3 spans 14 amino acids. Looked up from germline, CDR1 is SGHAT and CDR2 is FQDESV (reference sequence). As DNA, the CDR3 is TGTGGCAGCAGCTTAGCGGGGGGATACTCACCCCTCCACTTT. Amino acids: CGSSLAGGYSPLHF.

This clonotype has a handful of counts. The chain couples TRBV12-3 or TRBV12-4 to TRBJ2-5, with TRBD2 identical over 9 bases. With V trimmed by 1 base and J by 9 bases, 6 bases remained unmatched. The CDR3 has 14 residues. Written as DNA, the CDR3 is TGTGCCAGCAGTTTAGGGCTAGCGGGGTCGCCCCAGTACTTC. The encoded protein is CASSLGLAGSPQYF.

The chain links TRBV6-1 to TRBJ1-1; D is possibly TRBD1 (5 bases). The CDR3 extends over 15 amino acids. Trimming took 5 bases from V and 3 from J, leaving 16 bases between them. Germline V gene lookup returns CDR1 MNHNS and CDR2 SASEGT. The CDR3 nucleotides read TGTGCCAGCAGTAGGTCACAGGTCTTATACACTGAAGCTTTCTTT. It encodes CASSRSQVLYTEAFF.

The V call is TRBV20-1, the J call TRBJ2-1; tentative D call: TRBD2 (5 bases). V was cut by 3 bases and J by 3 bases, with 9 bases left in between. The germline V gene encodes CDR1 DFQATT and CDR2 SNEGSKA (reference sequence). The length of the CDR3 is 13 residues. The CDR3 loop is CSASPGNYNEQFF. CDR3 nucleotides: TGCAGTGCTAGTCCGGGAAACTACAATGAGCAGTTCTTC.

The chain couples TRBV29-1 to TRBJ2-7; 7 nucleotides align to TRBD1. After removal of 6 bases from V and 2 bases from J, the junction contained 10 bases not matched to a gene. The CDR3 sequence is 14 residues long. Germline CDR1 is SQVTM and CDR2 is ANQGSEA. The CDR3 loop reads CSVLAATGPYEQYF. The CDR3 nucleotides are TGCAGCGTCCTTGCCGCGACAGGGCCCTACGAGCAGTACTTC.

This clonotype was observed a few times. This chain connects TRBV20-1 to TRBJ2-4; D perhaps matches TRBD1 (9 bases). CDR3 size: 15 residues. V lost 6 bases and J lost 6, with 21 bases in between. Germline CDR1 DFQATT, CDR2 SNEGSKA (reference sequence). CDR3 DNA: TGCAGTGCCCCCCGGACAGGGGCGGGGGGAAACATTCAGTACTTC. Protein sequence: CSAPRTGAGGNIQYF.

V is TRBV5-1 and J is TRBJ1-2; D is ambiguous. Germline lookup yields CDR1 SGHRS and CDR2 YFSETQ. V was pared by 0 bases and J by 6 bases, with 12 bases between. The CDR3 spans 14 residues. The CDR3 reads CASSLVGLTDGYTF. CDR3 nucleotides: TGCGCCAGCAGCTTGGTAGGACTCACGGATGGCTACACCTTC.

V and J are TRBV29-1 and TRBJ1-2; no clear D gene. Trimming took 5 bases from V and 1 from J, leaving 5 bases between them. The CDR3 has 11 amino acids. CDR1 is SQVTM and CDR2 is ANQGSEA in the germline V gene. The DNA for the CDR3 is TGCAGCGTTCGGGTTAACTATGGCTACACCTTC. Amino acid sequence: CSVRVNYGYTF. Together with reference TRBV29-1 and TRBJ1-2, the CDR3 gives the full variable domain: SAVISQKPSRDICQRGTSLTIQCQVDSQVTMMFWYRQQPGQSLTLIATANQGSEATYESGFVIDKFPISRPNLTFSTLTVSNMSPEDSSIYLCSVRVNYGYTFGSGTRLTVV.

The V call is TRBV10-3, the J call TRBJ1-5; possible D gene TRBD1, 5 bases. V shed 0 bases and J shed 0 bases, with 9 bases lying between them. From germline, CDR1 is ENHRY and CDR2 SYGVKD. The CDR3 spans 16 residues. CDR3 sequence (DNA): TGTGCCATCAGTGAGTCTAAGGACATTAGCAATCAGCCCCAGCATTTT. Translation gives CAISESKDISNQPQHF.

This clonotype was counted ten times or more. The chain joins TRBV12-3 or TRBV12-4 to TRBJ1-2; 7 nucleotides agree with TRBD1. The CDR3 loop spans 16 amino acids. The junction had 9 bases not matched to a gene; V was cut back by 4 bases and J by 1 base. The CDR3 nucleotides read TGTGCCAGCAGTTCGGGGGGACAGACTCTTAACTATGGCTACACCTTC. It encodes CASSSGGQTLNYGYTF.

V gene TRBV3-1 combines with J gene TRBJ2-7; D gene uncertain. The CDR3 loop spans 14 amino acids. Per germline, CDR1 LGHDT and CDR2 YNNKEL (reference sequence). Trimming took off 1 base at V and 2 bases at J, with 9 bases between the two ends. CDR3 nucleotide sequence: TGTGCCAGCAGCCAAGGGACGGGTACCTACGAGCAGTACTTC. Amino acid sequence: CASSQGTGTYEQYF.

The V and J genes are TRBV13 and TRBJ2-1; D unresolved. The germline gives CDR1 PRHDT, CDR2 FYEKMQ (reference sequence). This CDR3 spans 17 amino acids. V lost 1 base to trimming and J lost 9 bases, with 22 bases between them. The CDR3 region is CASSLEGFRARLAEQFF. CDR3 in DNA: TGTGCCAGCAGCTTAGAGGGCTTCCGGGCTAGGCTGGCTGAGCAGTTCTTC.

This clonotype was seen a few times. The CDR3 nucleotides read TGTGCCTGGGCCGGGACTGCCGGGGAGCTGTTTTTT. Translating it yields CAWAGTAGELFF. The chain recombines TRBV30 with TRBJ2-2; TRBD2 is a possible D gene (6 bases). The V end lost 5 bases, the J end lost 6 bases, and 10 bases lay between the germline ends. The CDR3 is 12 amino acids. Looked up from germline, CDR1 is GTSNPN and CDR2 is SVGIG (reference sequence).

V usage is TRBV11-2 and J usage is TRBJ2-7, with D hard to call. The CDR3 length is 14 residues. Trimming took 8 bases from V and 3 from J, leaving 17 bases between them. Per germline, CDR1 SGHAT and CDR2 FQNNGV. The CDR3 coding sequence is TGTGCCAGCCAGTCCCTGGGCAGTGACTACGAGCAGTACTTC. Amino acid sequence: CASQSLGSDYEQYF.

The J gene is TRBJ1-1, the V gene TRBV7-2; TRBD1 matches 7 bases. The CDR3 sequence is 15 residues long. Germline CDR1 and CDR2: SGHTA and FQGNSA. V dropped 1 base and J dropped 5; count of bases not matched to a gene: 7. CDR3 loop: CASSLGVRGQTEAFF. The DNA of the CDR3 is TGTGCCAGCAGCTTAGGTGTGAGGGGGCAAACTGAAGCTTTCTTT.

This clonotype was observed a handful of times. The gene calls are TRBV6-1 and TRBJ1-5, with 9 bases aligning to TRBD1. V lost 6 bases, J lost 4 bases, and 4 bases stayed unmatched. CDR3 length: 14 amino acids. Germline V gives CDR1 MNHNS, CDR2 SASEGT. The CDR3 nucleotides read TGTGCCAGCAGACAGACAGGGGGGAATCAGCCCCAGCATTTT. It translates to CASRQTGGNQPQHF.

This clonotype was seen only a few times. DNA of the CDR3: TGTGCCAGCAGCTTGGAAGGATGGGGAGCCAAAAACATTCAGTACTTC. Protein: CASSLEGWGAKNIQYF. This chain links TRBV5-5 with TRBJ2-4; D call uncertain. The CDR3 extends over 16 amino acids. V was cut by 0 bases and J by 0 bases, with 10 bases left in between. The germline V gene encodes CDR1 SGHKS and CDR2 YYEKEE (reference sequence).

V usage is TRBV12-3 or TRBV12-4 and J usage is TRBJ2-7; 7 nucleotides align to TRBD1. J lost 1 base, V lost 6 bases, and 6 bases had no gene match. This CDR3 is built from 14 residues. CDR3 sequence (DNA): TGTGCCAGCAGGTGGGACAGCCGTTCCTACGAGCAGTACTTC. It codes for CASRWDSRSYEQYF.

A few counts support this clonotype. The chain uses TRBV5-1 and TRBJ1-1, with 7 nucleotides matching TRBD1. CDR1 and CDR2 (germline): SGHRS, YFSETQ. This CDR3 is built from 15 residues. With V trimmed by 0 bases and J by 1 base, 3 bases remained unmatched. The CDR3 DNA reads TGCGCCAGCAGCTTGGTGGGGACAGAGAACACTGAAGCTTTCTTT. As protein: CASSLVGTENTEAFF.

The chain's CDR3 is CASSLERLIGELFF. CDR3 DNA: TGCGCCAGCAGCCTGGAGCGTTTGATCGGGGAGCTGTTTTTT. This chain uses TRBV4-1 with TRBJ2-2; D is unresolved. Looked up from germline, CDR1 is MGHRA and CDR2 is YSYEKL. This CDR3 contains 14 residues. V was trimmed by 4 bases and J by 7 bases, leaving 13 bases between them.

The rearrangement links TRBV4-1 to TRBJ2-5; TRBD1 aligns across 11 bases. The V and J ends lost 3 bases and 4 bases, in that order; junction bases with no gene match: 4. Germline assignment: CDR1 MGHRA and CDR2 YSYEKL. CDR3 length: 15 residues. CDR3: CASSHKGQGGETQYF. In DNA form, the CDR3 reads TGCGCCAGCAGCCATAAGGGACAGGGGGGAGAGACCCAGTACTTC.

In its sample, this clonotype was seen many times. CDR3 in amino acids: CASSLEGFSVRYF. The CDR3 DNA follows: TGTGCCAGCAGTTTAGAGGGTTTCTCAGTTCGGTACTTC. J is TRBJ2-7 and V is TRBV12-3 or TRBV12-4; D is ambiguous. V was cut by 1 base and J by 12 bases, with 16 bases left in between. The CDR3 extends over 13 amino acids.

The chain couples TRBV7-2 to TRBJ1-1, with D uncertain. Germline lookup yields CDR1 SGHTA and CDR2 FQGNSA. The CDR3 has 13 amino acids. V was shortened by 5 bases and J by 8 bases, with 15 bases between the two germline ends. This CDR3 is CASSPSGKREAFF. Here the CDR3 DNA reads TGTGCCAGCAGCCCGAGCGGCAAGAGGGAAGCTTTCTTT.

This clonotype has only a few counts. The CDR3 DNA follows: TGTGCCAGCAGTGAAGCCGACAGCCCTGCCGTCAGCTACACCTTC. It codes for CASSEADSPAVSYTF. The chain carries TRBV2 and TRBJ1-2; maybe TRBD1 (5 bases). Germline CDR1 SNHLY, CDR2 FYNNEI. V lost 0 bases, J lost 9 bases, and 17 bases lay in between. The CDR3 spans 15 residues.

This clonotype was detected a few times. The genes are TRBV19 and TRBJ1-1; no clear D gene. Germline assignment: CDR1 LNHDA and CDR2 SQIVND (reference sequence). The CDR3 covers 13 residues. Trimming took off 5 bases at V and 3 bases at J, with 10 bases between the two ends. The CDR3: CASSSRIDTEAFF. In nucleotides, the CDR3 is TGTGCCAGTAGTTCCCGAATAGACACTGAAGCTTTCTTT.